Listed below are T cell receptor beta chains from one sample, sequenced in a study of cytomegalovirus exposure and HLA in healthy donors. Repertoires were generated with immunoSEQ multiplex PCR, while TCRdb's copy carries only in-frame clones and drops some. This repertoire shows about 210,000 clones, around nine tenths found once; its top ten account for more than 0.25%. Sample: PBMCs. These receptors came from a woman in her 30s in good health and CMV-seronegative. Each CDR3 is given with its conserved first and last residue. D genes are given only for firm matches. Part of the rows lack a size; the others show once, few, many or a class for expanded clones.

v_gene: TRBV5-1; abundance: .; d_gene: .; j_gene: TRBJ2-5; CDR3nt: TGCGCCAGCAGCTTGGCAGTGCTCGCCCAAGAGACCCAGTACTTC; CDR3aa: CASSLAVLAQETQYF
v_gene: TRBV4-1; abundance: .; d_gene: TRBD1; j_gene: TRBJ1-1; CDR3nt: TGCGCCAGCAGCCAGGAAACAGGGGTACGGTCTGAAGCTTTCTTT; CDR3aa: CASSQETGVRSEAFF
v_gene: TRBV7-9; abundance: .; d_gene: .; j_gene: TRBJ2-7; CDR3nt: TGTGCCAGCAGTTCCGGGACTGCACCCTACGAGCAGTACTTC; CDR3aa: CASSSGTAPYEQYF
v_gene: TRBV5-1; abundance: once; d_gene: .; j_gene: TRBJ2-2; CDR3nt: TGCGCCAGCAGCGGAGCTAACACCGGGGAGCTGTTTTTT; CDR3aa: CASSGANTGELFF
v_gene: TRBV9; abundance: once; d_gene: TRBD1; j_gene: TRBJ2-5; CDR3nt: TGTGCCAGCAGCGTCAGGACAGGGGGCTATGAGACCCAGTACTTC; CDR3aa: CASSVRTGGYETQYF
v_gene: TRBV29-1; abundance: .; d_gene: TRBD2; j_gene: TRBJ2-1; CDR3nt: TGCAGCGCGCCGGGAGTAGGACTAGCCGTTTCGGAGCAGTTCTTC; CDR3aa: CSAPGVGLAVSEQFF
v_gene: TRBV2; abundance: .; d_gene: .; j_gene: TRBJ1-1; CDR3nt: TGTGCCAGCAGGACTCGGGTTTTTAGCACTGAAGCTTTCTTT; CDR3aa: CASRTRVFSTEAFF
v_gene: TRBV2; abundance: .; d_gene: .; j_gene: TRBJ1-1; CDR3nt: TGTGCCAGCAGTCAACAGGCGAACACTGAAGCTTTCTTT; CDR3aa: CASSQQANTEAFF
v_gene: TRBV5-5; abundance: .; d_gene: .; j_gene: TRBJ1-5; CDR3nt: TGTGCCAGCAGCTTGGAAGGGGCGAGCCAGCCCCAGCATTTT; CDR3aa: CASSLEGASQPQHF
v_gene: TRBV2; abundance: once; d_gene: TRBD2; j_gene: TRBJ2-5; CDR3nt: TGTGCCAGCAAACCCCAGCGGGGGCTACAAGAGACCCAGTACTTC; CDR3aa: CASKPQRGLQETQYF
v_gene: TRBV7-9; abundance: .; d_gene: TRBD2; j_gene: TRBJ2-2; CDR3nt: TGTGCCAGCAGCTTAAGGGCTACTAGCGGGGGGCCCGGGGAGCTGTTTTTT; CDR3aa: CASSLRATSGGPGELFF
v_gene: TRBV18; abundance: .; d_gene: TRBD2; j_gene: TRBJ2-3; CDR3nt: TGTGCCAGCTCACCACGGGGTTTAGCGGGGCCTAGCACAGATACGCAGTATTTT; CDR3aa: CASSPRGLAGPSTDTQYF
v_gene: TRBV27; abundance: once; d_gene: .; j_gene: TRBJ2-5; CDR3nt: TGTGCCAGTCGTCCCAGGGGGGCTCGGGGAGAGACCCAGTACTTC; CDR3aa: CASRPRGARGETQYF
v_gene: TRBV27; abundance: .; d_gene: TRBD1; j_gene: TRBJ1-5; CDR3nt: TGTGCCAGCAGTCCCCAGGGGGCGAATCAGCCCCAGCATTTT; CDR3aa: CASSPQGANQPQHF
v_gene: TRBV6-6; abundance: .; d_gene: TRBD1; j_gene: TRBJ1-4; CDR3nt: TGTGCCAGCAGCGGACAGGGCGATGAAAAACTGTTTTTT; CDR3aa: CASSGQGDEKLFF
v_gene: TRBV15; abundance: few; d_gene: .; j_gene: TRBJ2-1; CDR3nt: TGTGCCACGGGAGGCCCCTCCTACAATGAGCAGTTCTTC; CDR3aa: CATGGPSYNEQFF
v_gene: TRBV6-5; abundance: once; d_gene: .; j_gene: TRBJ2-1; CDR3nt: TGTGCCAGCAGCAGGGCTCCCAGGAATGAGCAGTTCTTC; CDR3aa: CASSRAPRNEQFF
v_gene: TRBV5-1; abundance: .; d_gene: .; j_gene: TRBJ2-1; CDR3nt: TGCGCCAGCAGCTTGCAGGGCCCTGAGCAGTTCTTC; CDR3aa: CASSLQGPEQFF
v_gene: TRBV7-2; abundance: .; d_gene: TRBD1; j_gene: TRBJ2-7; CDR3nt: TGTGCCAGCAGCTCACCGGGACAGGGGAGCGAGCAGTACTTC; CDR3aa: CASSSPGQGSEQYF
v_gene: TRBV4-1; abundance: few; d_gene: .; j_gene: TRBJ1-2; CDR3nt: TGCGCCAGCAGCCACCCTGGGACTGCCTATGGCTACACCTTC; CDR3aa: CASSHPGTAYGYTF
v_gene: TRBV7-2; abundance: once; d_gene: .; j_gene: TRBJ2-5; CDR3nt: TGTGCCAGCAGCTTAATAGCGGAGACCCAGTACTTC; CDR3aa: CASSLIAETQYF
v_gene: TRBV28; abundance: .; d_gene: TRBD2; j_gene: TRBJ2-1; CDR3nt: TGTGCCAGCAGGGCTAGCGGGGGGGCCTACAATGAGCAGTTCTTC; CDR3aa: CASRASGGAYNEQFF
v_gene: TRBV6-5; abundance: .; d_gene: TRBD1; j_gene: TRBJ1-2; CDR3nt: TGTGCCAGCAGCAGACAGGGGGCGGCAGGCTACACCTTC; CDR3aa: CASSRQGAAGYTF
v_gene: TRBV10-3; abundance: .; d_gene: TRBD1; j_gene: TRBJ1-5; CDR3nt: TGTGCCGGTCAACAGGGGGGCAATCAGCCCCAGCATTTT; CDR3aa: CAGQQGGNQPQHF
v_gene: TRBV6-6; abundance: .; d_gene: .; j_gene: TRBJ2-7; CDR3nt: TGTGCCAGCACAGGGGTGTTTTACGAGCAGTACTTC; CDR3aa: CASTGVFYEQYF
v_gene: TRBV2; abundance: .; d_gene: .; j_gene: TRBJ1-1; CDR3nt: TGTGCCAGCAGACCTACAGGGAACACTGAAGCTTTCTTT; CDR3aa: CASRPTGNTEAFF
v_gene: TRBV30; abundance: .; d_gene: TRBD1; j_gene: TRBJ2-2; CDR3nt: TGTGCCTGGGGCACCGGGACAGGGAAGGCCGGGGAGCTGTTTTTT; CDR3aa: CAWGTGTGKAGELFF
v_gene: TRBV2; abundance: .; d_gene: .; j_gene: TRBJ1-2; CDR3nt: TGTGCCAGCAGTGAAAGAGGCGCAGGGCGGGGCTACACCTTC; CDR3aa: CASSERGAGRGYTF
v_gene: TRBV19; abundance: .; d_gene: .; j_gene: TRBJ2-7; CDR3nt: TGTGCCAGTACCAAACGAGGGGGTTACGAGCAGTACTTC; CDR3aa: CASTKRGGYEQYF
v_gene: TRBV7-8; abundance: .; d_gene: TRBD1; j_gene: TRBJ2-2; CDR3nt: TGTGCCAGCAGCTTGGTAACAGGGGTCAGGGCCGGGGAGCTGTTTTTT; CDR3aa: CASSLVTGVRAGELFF
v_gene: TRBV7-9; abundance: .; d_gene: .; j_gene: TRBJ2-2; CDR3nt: TGTGCCTGCGTGAGGAGCGACGACACCGGGGAGCTGTTTTTT; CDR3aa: CACVRSDDTGELFF
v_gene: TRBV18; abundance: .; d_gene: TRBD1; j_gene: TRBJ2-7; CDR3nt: TGTGCCAGCTCAGCAACAGGGGGCGCGTACGAGCAGTACTTC; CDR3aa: CASSATGGAYEQYF
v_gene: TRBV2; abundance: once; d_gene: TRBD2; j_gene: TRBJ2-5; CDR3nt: TGTGCCAGCAGTGGGACTAGCGGGAGAGAGACCCAGTACTTC; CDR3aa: CASSGTSGRETQYF
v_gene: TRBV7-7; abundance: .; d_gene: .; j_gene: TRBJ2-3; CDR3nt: TGTGCTAGCAGCAGAGGTAGGACAGATACGCAGTATTTT; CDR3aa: CASSRGRTDTQYF
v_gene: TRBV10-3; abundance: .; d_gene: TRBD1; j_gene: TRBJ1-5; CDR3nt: TGTGCCATCAGGACAGGGGGCGGCAATCAGCCCCAGCATTTT; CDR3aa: CAIRTGGGNQPQHF
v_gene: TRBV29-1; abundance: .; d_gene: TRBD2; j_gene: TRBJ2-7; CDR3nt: TGCATCACCCGGGTAGCGGGAGGGCCAAACGTCGCGTACGAGCAGTACTTC; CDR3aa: CITRVAGGPNVAYEQYF
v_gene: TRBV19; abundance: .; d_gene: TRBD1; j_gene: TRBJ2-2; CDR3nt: TGTGCCAGTAGTATAACACCAGGGGGTCTCATCACCGGGGAGCTGTTTTTT; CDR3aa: CASSITPGGLITGELFF
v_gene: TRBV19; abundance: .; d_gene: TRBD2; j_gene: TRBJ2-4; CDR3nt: TGTGCCAGTAGTCCATGGAGTGGACTAGCGGGGGCCAAAAACATTCAGTACTTC; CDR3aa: CASSPWSGLAGAKNIQYF
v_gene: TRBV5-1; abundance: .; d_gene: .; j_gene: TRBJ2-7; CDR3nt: TGCGCCAGCAGCCAAGAACCGGGACACTCAGCGACCTACGAGCAGTACTTC; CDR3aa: CASSQEPGHSATYEQYF
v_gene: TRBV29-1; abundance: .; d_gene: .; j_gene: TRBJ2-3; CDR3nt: TGCAGCGTTGAGAATGGGCCGACAGATACGCAGTATTTT; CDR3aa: CSVENGPTDTQYF
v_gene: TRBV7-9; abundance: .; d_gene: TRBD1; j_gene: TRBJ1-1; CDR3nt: TGTGCCAGCAGCAAGACAGGGGGTATTTCGAGCGCTGAAGCTTTCTTT; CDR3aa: CASSKTGGISSAEAFF
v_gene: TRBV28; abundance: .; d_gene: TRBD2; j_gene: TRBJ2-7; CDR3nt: TGTGCCAGCAGCCCCCACGGGACTAGCTTTGAAGAGCAGTACTTC; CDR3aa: CASSPHGTSFEEQYF
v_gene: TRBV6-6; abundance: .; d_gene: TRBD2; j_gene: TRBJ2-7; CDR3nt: TGTGCCAGCAGTTACTCGTCGGGGGGAGCCTACGAGCAGTACTTC; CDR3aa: CASSYSSGGAYEQYF
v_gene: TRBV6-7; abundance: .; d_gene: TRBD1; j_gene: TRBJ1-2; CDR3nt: TGTGCCAGCAATCGGACAGGACGAGGCTACACCTTC; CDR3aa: CASNRTGRGYTF
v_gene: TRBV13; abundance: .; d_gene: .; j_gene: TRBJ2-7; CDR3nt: TGTGCCAGCAGCTTAGGAGGGACATCAGTCCACGAGCAGTACTTC; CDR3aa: CASSLGGTSVHEQYF
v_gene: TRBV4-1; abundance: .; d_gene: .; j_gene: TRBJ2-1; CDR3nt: TGCGCCAGCAGCCAAAACACGATTATCCCTGCCGAGCAGTTCTTC; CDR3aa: CASSQNTIIPAEQFF
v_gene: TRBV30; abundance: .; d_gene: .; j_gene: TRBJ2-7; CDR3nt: TGTGCCTGGAGTGCAGGAATCGGGGAGTACTTC; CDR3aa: CAWSAGIGEYF
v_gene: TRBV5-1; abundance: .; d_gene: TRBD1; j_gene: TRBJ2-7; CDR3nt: TGCGCCAGCAGCTTGGGGGACAGCCGAAGGGAGCAGTACTTC; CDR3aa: CASSLGDSRREQYF
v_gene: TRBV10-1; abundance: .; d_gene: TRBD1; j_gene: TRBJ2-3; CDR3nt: TGCGCCAGCAGTGTGGGACAGGGAGGAGATACGCAGTATTTT; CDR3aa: CASSVGQGGDTQYF
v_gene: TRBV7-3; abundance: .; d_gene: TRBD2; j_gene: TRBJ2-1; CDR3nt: TGTGCCAGCAGCTTCTTAGCGGGAGGAGCTGATGAGCAGTTCTTC; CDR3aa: CASSFLAGGADEQFF
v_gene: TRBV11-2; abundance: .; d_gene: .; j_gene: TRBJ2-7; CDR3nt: TGTGCCAGCAGCTTAGATGGCCGCCTGGGGCTCGAGCAGTACTTC; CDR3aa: CASSLDGRLGLEQYF
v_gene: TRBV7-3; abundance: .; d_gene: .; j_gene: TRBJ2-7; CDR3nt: TGTGCCAGCAGCCCGCTGGCGGCCTACGAGCAGTACTTC; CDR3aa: CASSPLAAYEQYF
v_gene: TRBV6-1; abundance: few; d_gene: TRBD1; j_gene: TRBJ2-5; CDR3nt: TGTGCCAGCAGTAGGGGGCTACAAGAGACCCAGTACTTC; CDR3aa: CASSRGLQETQYF
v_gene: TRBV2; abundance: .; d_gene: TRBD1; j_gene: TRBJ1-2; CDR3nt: TGTGCCAGCAGTGGGCCAGGGACAGGGAGGAAGGGCTACACCTTC; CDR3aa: CASSGPGTGRKGYTF
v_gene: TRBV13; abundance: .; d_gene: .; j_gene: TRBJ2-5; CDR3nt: TGTGCCAGCAGCTTAGGACAGGGGACTCAAGAGACCCAGTACTTC; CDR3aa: CASSLGQGTQETQYF